The rows below give T cell receptor beta chains drawn from one sample of a study of breast tumors, draining lymph nodes, adjacent tissues. TCRdb re-called the multiplex PCR reads through MiXCR, storing one row per CDR3 protein. Of around 130,000 distinct CDR3 sequences in the sample, over 25% are singletons; the top ten hold approximately 2.3%. The sequencing input was axillary lymph node tissue. Every receptor here comes from a female donor with breast cancer. Some clones in this sample may be carry-over from other donors' samples. The CDR3 runs from the conserved cysteine through the conserved F or W.

TRBV9	TRBJ2-3	15	CASSAAGGSTDTQYF
TRBV5-1	TRBJ2-5	16	CASRTVTGTGMQTQYF
TRBV25-1	TRBJ2-3	18	CASSARDWGRGSTDTQYF
TRBV7-6	TRBJ2-5	14	CASSAGTDQETQYF
TRBV20-1	TRBJ2-3	17	CSAKDPLQRTSTDTQYF
TRBV6-5	TRBJ2-2	16	CASSYSMGPNTGELFF
TRBV18	TRBJ2-5	16	CASSRGLAGDQETQYF
TRBV27	TRBJ2-1	15	CASNPTGKGGNEQFF
TRBV24-1	TRBJ2-1	14	CATSASGYGHEQFF
TRBV3-1	TRBJ2-7	13	CASIGSGSYEQYF
TRBV11-3	TRBJ1-1	13	CASSLARNTEAFF
TRBV6-6	TRBJ2-3	17	CASSYRTAGAVTDTQYF
TRBV7-9	TRBJ1-1	13	CASSLQGVPEAFF